This paragraph covers one T cell receptor beta chain sequence. The target antigen is unknown. Germline CDR1 reads DFQATT; CDR2 reads SNEGSKA (reference sequence). Germline trimming cut 5 bases from V and 4 bases from J; bases unmatched to any gene: 6. This CDR3 contains 14 residues. With a J-beta primer mix and a sample-barcoded 5' primer, a second PCR ran about 7 to 12 cycles. TCRdb reprocessed the 5' RACE reads via MiXCR and lists one record per CDR3 protein. The table includes about 1.5 million distinct CDR3 sequences, around 40% detected once. The data are from a study of blood T cells in healthy people across ages. At the level of the study: When template switching was applied, about one barcoded beta molecule was captured per two T cells.

Points from the study as a whole: Age showed a roughly linear inverse relationship with TCR beta diversity per million T cells. Aged donors had fewer naive CD4+ cells and lower diversity than long-lived donors.

Sequencing was performed on blood. The genes are TRBV20-1 and TRBJ2-1, with TRBD2 identical over 9 bases. This receptor was obtained from a woman aged 18-29 years in good health. Here the CDR3 reads CSAGSGSAYNEQFF. The CDR3 region has the DNA TGCAGTGCTGGTAGCGGGAGTGCGTACAATGAGCAGTTCTTC.